The rows below give T cell receptor beta chains drawn from one sample of a study of cytomegalovirus exposure and HLA in healthy donors. Clones were read by immunoSEQ multiplex PCR, and TCRdb kept only the in-frame ones, dropping some. Altogether about 130,000 clones are present, around four fifths being singletons, with the ten largest covering 10% to 12%. Sequencing used PBMCs. The receptors shown here come from a male donor in good health and CMV-seropositive. Both conserved end residues are part of each CDR3. Each record gives: clone size, CDR3 length, D gene, V gene, J gene, CDR3 DNA, CDR3 protein. A D gene is named only where the DNA matches it firmly. Not all rows give a size; the values are once, few, many and, for expanded clones, a class.

once	15	.	TRBV4-3	TRBJ2-1	TGCGCCAGCAGCCAAGCGGGGAGCTCCTACAATGAGCAGTTCTTC	CASSQAGSSYNEQFF
.	20	TRBD2	TRBV4-2	TRBJ2-3	TGTGCCAGCAGCCAAGATCTCCTAGCGGGAGTACCGAAGGGCGCAGATACGCAGTATTTT	CASSQDLLAGVPKGADTQYF
.	15	TRBD1	TRBV28	TRBJ2-7	TGTGCCACAGGTCCTTTTGGACAGGGGACGTACGAGCAGTACTTC	CATGPFGQGTYEQYF
.	18	.	TRBV4-3	TRBJ2-6	TGCGCCAGCAGCCAAGATCCCCCAGCTCTCTCTGGGGCCAACGGCCTGACTTTC	CASSQDPPALSGANGLTF
once	17	.	TRBV5-1	TRBJ2-4	TGCGCCAGCAGCAATCGGTCCCTAAACCTAGCCAAAAACATTCAGTACTTC	CASSNRSLNLAKNIQYF
.	17	TRBD2	TRBV7-6	TRBJ2-1	TGTGCCAGCAGCTTAGGCGTACTAGCGGGGAAATACAATGAGCAGTTCTTC	CASSLGVLAGKYNEQFF
.	16	.	TRBV4-3	TRBJ2-3	TGCGCCAGCAGCCAAGACGACAGGACGCACACAGATACGCAGTATTTT	CASSQDDRTHTDTQYF
few	15	TRBD2	TRBV29-1	TRBJ2-7	TGCAGCGTTGGTATTGCCGGACTAGCGGGAGGCCGCCAGTACTTC	CSVGIAGLAGGRQYF
.	13	.	TRBV19	TRBJ2-7	TGTGCCAGTAGTTCTACCAGAGGATACGAGCAGTACTTC	CASSSTRGYEQYF
.	17	TRBD2	TRBV7-2	TRBJ2-5	TGTGCCAGCAGCTTGGGAGGACTAGCGGGAGGTCAAGAGACCCAGTACTTC	CASSLGGLAGGQETQYF
few	15	TRBD1	TRBV28	TRBJ2-7	TGTGCCAGCAGTTCCCCAGGGGGCTCCACCTACGAGCAGTACTTC	CASSSPGGSTYEQYF
once	19	TRBD2	TRBV18	TRBJ2-3	TGTGCCAGCTCACCCGTCCCCCAACTAGCGGGAGAGAGAACAGATACGCAGTATTTT	CASSPVPQLAGERTDTQYF
.	17	TRBD1	TRBV7-9	TRBJ2-7	TGTGCCAGCAGCTTGGGCGATTATTGGGACAGCTCGTACGAGCAGTACTTC	CASSLGDYWDSSYEQYF
.	15	.	TRBV6-1	TRBJ2-3	TGTGCCAGCAGTGCCACCGGAGTTTTCACAGATACGCAGTATTTT	CASSATGVFTDTQYF
once	13	.	TRBV27	TRBJ2-3	TGTGCCAGCAGTTTTAGTTCGGCAGATACGCAGTATTTT	CASSFSSADTQYF
.	14	.	TRBV25-1	TRBJ2-7	TGTGCCAGCAGTGACCTCCAGGGTTATGCCGAGCAGTACTTC	CASSDLQGYAEQYF
.	16	TRBD1	TRBV7-2	TRBJ2-1	TGTGCCAGCAGCCTAGCCGGGACAGGCCGCCACAATGAGCAGTTCTTC	CASSLAGTGRHNEQFF
.	16	TRBD2	TRBV28	TRBJ2-1	TGTGCCAGCAGATTCCCGGGCTGGGGACTACCTAATGAGCAGTTCTTC	CASRFPGWGLPNEQFF
few	13	TRBD2	TRBV30	TRBJ2-1	TGTGCCTGGAGCCCGGGGGGTTTCAATGAGCAGTTCTTC	CAWSPGGFNEQFF
.	12	.	TRBV28	TRBJ2-7	TGTGCCAGCAAACAGGGAACCTACGAGCAGTACTTC	CASKQGTYEQYF
.	14	TRBD1	TRBV9	TRBJ2-7	TGTGCCAGCAGCGTAGACGACAGGGTCTACGAGCAGTACTTC	CASSVDDRVYEQYF
.	11	.	TRBV6-1	TRBJ2-2	TGTGCCACCGGGTCCTTCGGGGAGCTGTTTTTT	CATGSFGELFF
.	14	TRBD1	TRBV2	TRBJ2-7	TGTGCCAGCCCCCGGGACAGGTCTTCCTACGAGCAGTACTTC	CASPRDRSSYEQYF
.	15	.	TRBV7-7	TRBJ2-1	TGTGCTAGCAGCCTATCACGGAGCTCCTACAATGAGCAGTTCTTC	CASSLSRSSYNEQFF
.	12	TRBD1	TRBV6-5	TRBJ1-2	TGTGCCAGCAGGGGACAGAACTATGGCTACACCTTC	CASRGQNYGYTF
once	17	.	TRBV10-3	TRBJ2-7	TGTGCCATCAGTGCGGGCAGGGTCCGAACCACACACTACGAGCAGTACTTC	CAISAGRVRTTHYEQYF
once	15	TRBD1	TRBV15	TRBJ1-5	TGTGCCACCAGGAGAGACAGGGGGCGAGGGCAGCCCCAGCATTTT	CATRRDRGRGQPQHF
once	18	.	TRBV4-2	TRBJ1-6	TGTGCCAGCAGCCCCCGACGGAGCCTGGGTTCCTATAATTCACCCCTCCACTTT	CASSPRRSLGSYNSPLHF
.	15	TRBD1	TRBV9	TRBJ2-1	TGTGCCAGCAGCGTAGACGGGACAGGTTACAATGAGCAGTTCTTC	CASSVDGTGYNEQFF
.	15	.	TRBV28	TRBJ2-7	TGTGCCAGCAGTCCTCGCCGCCCCGGGGCCTACGAGCAGTACTTC	CASSPRRPGAYEQYF
.	16	TRBD2	TRBV9	TRBJ2-1	TGCGCCAGCAGCCCCTCGGGAGGGAGCTCCTACAATGAGCAGTTCTTC	CASSPSGGSSYNEQFF
.	16	TRBD1	TRBV28	TRBJ1-1	TGTGCCAGCAGCTCTCTCCCGGGACAGGGGGCCACTGAAGCTTTCTTT	CASSSLPGQGATEAFF
few	14	.	TRBV19	TRBJ2-1	TGTGCCAGTACCCTAGGGCGTCAGGGCAATGAGCAGTTCTTC	CASTLGRQGNEQFF
.	14	.	TRBV7-2	TRBJ1-4	TGTGCCAGCAGCTCAGGTAGTTGGGATGAAAAACTGTTTTTT	CASSSGSWDEKLFF
.	15	.	TRBV4-2	TRBJ2-3	TGTGCCAGCAGCCAAGAAGCAGCGGAGGGGAATACGCAGTATTTT	CASSQEAAEGNTQYF
.	12	.	TRBV29-1	TRBJ1-3	TGCAGCGTGGGCAAGGATTCAAAGGCCATATATTTT	CSVGKDSKAIYF
.	13	TRBD1	TRBV11-3	TRBJ2-2	TGTGCCAGCAGCTTCGGGACAGCCGGGGAGCTGTTTTTT	CASSFGTAGELFF
.	16	.	TRBV27	TRBJ2-5	TGTGCCAGTTGCTTAAACCCGCCAGGGCCGGGAGAGACCCAGTACTTC	CASCLNPPGPGETQYF
once	13	.	TRBV29-1	TRBJ2-7	TGCAGCGTCGAGGGAGTAGGGATCTACGAGCAGTACTTC	CSVEGVGIYEQYF
few	16	TRBD2	TRBV28	TRBJ2-5	TGTGCCAGCAGCTATGGACTAGCGGGAGTTTCGGAGACCCAGTACTTC	CASSYGLAGVSETQYF
.	14	TRBD1	TRBV27	TRBJ2-5	TGTGCCAGCAGTCCCTGGGACAGCCAAGAGACCCAGTACTTC	CASSPWDSQETQYF
.	14	TRBD2	TRBV30	TRBJ2-7	TGTGCCCATTCTAGCGGAACCAAGGGGTACGAGCAGTACTTC	CAHSSGTKGYEQYF
.	14	TRBD2	TRBV5-5	TRBJ2-7	TGTGCCAGCAGTTTCAGACTAGCGGGACACGAGCAGTACTTC	CASSFRLAGHEQYF
.	14	.	TRBV6-5	TRBJ2-2	TGTGCCAGCAGTCCCCCGACGGGGACCGGGGAGCTGTTTTTT	CASSPPTGTGELFF
.	13	.	TRBV5-1	TRBJ1-1	TGCGCCGGCAGCTTGGGCGGAGGGGTAAGGGCTTTCTTT	CAGSLGGGVRAFF
.	15	TRBD2	TRBV28	TRBJ2-1	TGTGCCAGCAGTTTAGGACTAGGTGTCGACAATGAGCAGTTCTTC	CASSLGLGVDNEQFF
.	12	.	TRBV2	TRBJ2-7	TGTGCCAGCTTTGTCAGCTCCTACGAGCAGTACTTC	CASFVSSYEQYF
.	15	.	TRBV5-1	TRBJ1-2	TGCGCCAGCAGCCCGGCGGGGACCGGCAACTATGGCTACACCTTC	CASSPAGTGNYGYTF
.	13	.	TRBV5-4	TRBJ2-1	TGTGCCAGCAGCTTCCAGGAGGGGGAGGGAAAGTTCTTC	CASSFQEGEGKFF
.	15	.	TRBV4-2	TRBJ2-1	TGTGCCAGCAGCCCCGGTATATCCTCCTACAATGAGCAGTTCTTC	CASSPGISSYNEQFF
.	15	.	TRBV29-1	TRBJ2-6	TGCAGCGTTGAAGAAGTGGAGCCCCGGGCCAACGTCCTGACTTTC	CSVEEVEPRANVLTF
.	13	.	TRBV30	TRBJ2-5	TGTGCCTGGACCCCTACAGGGCAAGAGACCCAGTACTTC	CAWTPTGQETQYF
.	15	TRBD2	TRBV19	TRBJ2-1	TGTGCCAGTAGTATGGTGGCGGGAGGCTTCAATGAGCAGTTCTTC	CASSMVAGGFNEQFF